This T cell receptor (beta chain) stems from a study of blood T cell repertoires in COVID-19. Whole-study context: Specimens from acute and convalescent COVID-19 originated in the United States, Italy and Spain. PBMCs, B-cell-depleted T cells, or T cells were the source of the cDNA or gDNA that made up the material.

Trimming removed 2 bases from V and 0 bases from J, with 3 bases in between. Germline V gives CDR1 MNHNY, CDR2 SVGAGI (reference sequence). The CDR3 totals 13 residues. In the original analysis: The authors estimated nucleated cell counts from reference gene primer amplification. Generated by immunoSEQ multiplex PCR, the TCRdb table keeps only in-frame clones and is missing some. V and J calls and clone size are as listed in that table; D and trimming were resolved from the DNA. This table has 70,000 to 80,000 clones, 65% to 90% appearing once. The sample consisted of peripheral blood. The source of this sequence is a man at least 80 years old with acute or convalescent COVID-19. The chain combines TRBV6-6 with TRBJ2-3; D not certain. The CDR3 region has the DNA TGTGCCAGCAGTTACGGCAGCACAGATACGCAGTATTTT. It is translated as CASSYGSTDTQYF.